This T cell receptor beta chain comes out of a study of cytotoxic CD8 clonotypes in ibrutinib-treated CLL. J lost 4 bases, V lost 0 bases, and 7 bases had no gene match. The V gene's germline CDR1 is LGHNA and CDR2 YSLEER. The CDR3 totals 18 residues. Repertoires were generated with immunoSEQ multiplex PCR, while TCRdb's copy carries only in-frame clones and drops some. In the table there are some 300,000 clones, just under 80% of which are singletons. The rearrangement links TRBV4-3 to TRBJ2-2; 11 bases are shared with TRBD2. This sequence originates from a human donor with chronic lymphocytic leukemia. The source was PBMCs, collected before ibrutinib treatment. The CDR3 DNA follows: TGCGCCAGCAGCCAAGATCGTACTAGCGGGAGTTCCACCGGGGAGCTGTTTTTT. Encoded protein: CASSQDRTSGSSTGELFF.